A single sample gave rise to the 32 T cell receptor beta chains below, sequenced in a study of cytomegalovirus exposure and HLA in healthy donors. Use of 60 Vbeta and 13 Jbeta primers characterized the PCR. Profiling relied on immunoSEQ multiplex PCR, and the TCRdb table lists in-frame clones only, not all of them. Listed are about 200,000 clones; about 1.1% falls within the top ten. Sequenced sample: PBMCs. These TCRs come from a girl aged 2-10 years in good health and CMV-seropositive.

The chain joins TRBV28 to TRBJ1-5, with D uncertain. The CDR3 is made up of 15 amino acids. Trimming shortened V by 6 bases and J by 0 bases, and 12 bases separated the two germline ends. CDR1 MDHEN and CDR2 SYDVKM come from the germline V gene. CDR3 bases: TGTGCCAGCAGCCGACCGGAGTCTAGCAATCAGCCCCAGCATTTT. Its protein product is CASSRPESSNQPQHF.

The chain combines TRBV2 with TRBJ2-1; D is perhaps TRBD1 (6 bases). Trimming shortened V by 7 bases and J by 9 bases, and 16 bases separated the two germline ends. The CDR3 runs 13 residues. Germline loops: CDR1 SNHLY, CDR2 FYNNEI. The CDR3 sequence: CASILPGQVEQFF. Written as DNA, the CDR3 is TGTGCCAGCATCCTTCCGGGACAAGTTGAGCAGTTCTTC.

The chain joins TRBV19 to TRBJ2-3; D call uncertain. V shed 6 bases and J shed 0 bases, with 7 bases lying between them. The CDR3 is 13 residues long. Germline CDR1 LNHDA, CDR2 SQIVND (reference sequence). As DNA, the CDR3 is TGTGCCAGTAGCCCAGGCAGCACAGATACGCAGTATTTT. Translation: CASSPGSTDTQYF.

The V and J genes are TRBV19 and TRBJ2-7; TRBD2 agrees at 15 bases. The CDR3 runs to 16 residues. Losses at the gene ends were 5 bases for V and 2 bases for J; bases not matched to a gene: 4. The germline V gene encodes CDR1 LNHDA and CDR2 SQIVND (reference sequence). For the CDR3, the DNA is TGTGCCAGTAGTCCCGGGACTAGCGGGGGGACCTACGAGCAGTACTTC. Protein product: CASSPGTSGGTYEQYF.

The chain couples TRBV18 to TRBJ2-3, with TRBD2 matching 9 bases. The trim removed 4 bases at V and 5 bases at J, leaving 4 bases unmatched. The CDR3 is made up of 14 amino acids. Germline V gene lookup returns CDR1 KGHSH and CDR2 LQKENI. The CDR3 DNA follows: TGTGCCAGCTCACTAGCGGGAGCAGGAGATACGCAGTATTTT. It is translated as CASSLAGAGDTQYF.

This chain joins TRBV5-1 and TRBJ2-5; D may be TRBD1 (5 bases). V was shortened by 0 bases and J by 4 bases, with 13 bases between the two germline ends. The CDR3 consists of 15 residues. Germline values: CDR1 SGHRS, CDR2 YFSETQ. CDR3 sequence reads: CASSLEGRVGETQYF. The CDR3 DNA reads TGCGCCAGCAGCTTGGAGGGCAGGGTGGGAGAGACCCAGTACTTC. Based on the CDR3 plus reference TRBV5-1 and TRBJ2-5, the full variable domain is KAGVTQTPRYLIKTRGQQVTLSCSPISGHRSVSWYQQTPGQGLQFLFEYFSETQRNKGNFPGRFSGRQFSNSRSEMNVSTLELGDSALYLCASSLEGRVGETQYFGPGTRLLVL.

CDR3 DNA sequence: TGTGCCAGCAGCCCTCGACTAGCGGGAGGCCCCTTCACCGGGGAGCTGTTTTTT. Protein: CASSPRLAGGPFTGELFF. J is TRBJ2-2 and V is TRBV7-2, with 13 bases that match TRBD2. The CDR3 extends over 18 amino acids. Losses at the gene ends were 5 bases for V and 4 bases for J; bases not matched to a gene: 10. Per the germline V gene, CDR1 is SGHTA and CDR2 is FQGNSA.

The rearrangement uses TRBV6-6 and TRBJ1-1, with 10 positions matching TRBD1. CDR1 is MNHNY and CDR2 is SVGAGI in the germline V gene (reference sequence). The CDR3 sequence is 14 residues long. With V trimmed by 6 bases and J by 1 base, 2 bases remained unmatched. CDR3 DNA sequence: TGTGCCAGCAGCTGGGACAGGGGGAACACTGAAGCTTTCTTT. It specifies CASSWDRGNTEAFF.

CDR3 in amino acids: CASSYGTENYGYTF. The CDR3 DNA reads as TGTGCCAGCAGCTACGGGACAGAAAACTATGGCTACACCTTC. The chain is built from TRBV7-9 and TRBJ1-2, with 7 nucleotides matching TRBD1. Germline CDR1 SEHNR, CDR2 FQNEAQ (reference sequence). With V trimmed by 4 bases and J by 2 bases, 4 bases remained unmatched. This CDR3 is 14 amino acids long. The full variable domain, rest sourced from reference TRBV7-9 and TRBJ1-2, is DTGVSQNPRHKITKRGQNVTFRCDPISEHNRLYWYRQTLGQGPEFLTYFQNEAQLEKSRLLSDRFSAERPKGSFSTLEIQRTEQGDSAMYLCASSYGTENYGYTFGSGTRLTVV.

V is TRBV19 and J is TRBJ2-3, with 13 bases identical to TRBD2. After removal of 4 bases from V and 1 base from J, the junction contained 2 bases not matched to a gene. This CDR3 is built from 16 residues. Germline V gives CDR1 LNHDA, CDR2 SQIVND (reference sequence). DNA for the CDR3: TGTGCCAGTAGTACCGGGACTAGCGGGGGCACAGATACGCAGTATTTT. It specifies CASSTGTSGGTDTQYF.

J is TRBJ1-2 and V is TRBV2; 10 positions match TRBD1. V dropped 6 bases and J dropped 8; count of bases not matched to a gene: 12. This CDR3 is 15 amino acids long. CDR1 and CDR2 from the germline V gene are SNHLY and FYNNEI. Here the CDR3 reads CASSVPGQGGVGYTF. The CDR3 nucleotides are TGTGCCAGCAGCGTTCCTGGACAGGGGGGGGTCGGCTACACCTTC.

The CDR3 loop reads CASSLFAGGRNNEQFF. The CDR3 DNA reads as TGTGCCAGCAGTTTATTCGCGGGAGGGCGGAACAATGAGCAGTTCTTC. This chain uses TRBV6-5 with TRBJ2-1, with 9 bases lining up with TRBD2. The CDR3 is 16 amino acids. The germline CDR1 and CDR2 sequences are MNHEY and SVGAGI. V trimming: 4 bases; J trimming: 5 bases; junction bases outside the gene matches: 9.

The CDR3 DNA sequence: TGCGCCAGCAGCTTGGGGGGCAGGGGCAATGGCTACACCTTC. This gives the protein CASSLGGRGNGYTF. V and J are TRBV5-1 and TRBJ1-2, with D possibly TRBD1 on 6 matching bases. Germline V gene data show CDR1 as SGHRS and CDR2 as YFSETQ. V dropped 0 bases and J dropped 6 bases, with 12 bases sitting between them. The CDR3 is made up of 14 amino acids.

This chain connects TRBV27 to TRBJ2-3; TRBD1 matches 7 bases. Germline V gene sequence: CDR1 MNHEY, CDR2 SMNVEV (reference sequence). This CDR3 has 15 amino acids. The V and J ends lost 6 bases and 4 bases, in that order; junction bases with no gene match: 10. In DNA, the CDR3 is TGTGCCAGCAGCAACTCAGGGGGTAGCCCAGATACGCAGTATTTT. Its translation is CASSNSGGSPDTQYF.

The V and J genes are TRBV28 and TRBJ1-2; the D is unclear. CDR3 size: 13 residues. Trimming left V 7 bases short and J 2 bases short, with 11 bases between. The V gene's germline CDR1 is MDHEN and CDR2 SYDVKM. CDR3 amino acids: CASTRPLNYGYTF. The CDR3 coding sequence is TGTGCCAGCACTAGGCCCCTCAACTATGGCTACACCTTC.

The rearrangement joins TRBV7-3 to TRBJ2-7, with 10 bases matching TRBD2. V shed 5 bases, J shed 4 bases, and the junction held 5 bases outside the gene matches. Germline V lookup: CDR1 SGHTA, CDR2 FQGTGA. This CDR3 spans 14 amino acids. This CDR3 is CASSLAGAGYEQYF. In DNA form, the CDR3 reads TGTGCCAGCAGCCTAGCGGGAGCGGGGTACGAGCAGTACTTC.

The CDR3 spells CASSAQGGETQYF. For the CDR3, the DNA is TGTGCCAGCAGCGCCCAGGGTGGGGAGACCCAGTACTTC. This sequence joins TRBV11-2 and TRBJ2-5; D is perhaps TRBD1 (5 bases). This CDR3 has 13 residues. Germline-derived CDR1 and CDR2 are SGHAT and FQNNGV. Trimming shortened V by 5 bases and J by 5 bases, and 12 bases separated the two germline ends.

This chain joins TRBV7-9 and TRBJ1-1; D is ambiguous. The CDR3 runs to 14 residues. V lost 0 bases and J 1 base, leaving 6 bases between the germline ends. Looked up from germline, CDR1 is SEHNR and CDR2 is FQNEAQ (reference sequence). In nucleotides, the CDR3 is TGTGCCAGCAGCTTAGCGCTAGAGAACACTGAAGCTTTCTTT. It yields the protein CASSLALENTEAFF. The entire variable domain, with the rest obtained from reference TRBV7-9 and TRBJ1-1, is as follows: DTGVSQNPRHKITKRGQNVTFRCDPISEHNRLYWYRQTLGQGPEFLTYFQNEAQLEKSRLLSDRFSAERPKGSFSTLEIQRTEQGDSAMYLCASSLALENTEAFFGQGTRLTVV.

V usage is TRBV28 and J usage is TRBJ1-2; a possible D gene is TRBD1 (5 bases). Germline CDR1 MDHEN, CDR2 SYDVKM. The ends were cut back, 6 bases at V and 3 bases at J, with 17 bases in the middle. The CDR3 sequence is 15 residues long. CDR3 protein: CASSPYPQADYGYTF. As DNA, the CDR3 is TGTGCCAGCAGCCCGTACCCACAGGCGGACTATGGCTACACCTTC.

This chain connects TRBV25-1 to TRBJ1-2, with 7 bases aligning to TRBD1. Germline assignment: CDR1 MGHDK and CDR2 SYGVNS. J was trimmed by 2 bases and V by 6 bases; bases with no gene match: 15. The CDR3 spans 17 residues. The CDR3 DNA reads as TGTGCCAGCAGGGCGGGGGGACAGACGCATCGGAACTATGGCTACACCTTC. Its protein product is CASRAGGQTHRNYGYTF.

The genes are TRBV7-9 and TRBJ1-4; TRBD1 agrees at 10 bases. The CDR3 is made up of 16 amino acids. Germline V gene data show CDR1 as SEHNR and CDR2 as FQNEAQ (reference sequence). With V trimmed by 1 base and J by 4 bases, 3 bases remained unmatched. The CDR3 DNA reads TGTGCCAGCAGCTTAGGGGACAGGGGTGGTAATGAAAAACTGTTTTTT. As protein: CASSLGDRGGNEKLFF.

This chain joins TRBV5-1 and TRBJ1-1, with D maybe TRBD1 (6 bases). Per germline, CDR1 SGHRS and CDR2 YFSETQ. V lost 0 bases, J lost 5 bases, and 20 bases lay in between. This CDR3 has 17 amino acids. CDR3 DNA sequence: TGCGCCAGCAGCTTGGGTCGTCGGGGCAGGGGTGATACTGAAGCTTTCTTT. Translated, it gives CASSLGRRGRGDTEAFF.

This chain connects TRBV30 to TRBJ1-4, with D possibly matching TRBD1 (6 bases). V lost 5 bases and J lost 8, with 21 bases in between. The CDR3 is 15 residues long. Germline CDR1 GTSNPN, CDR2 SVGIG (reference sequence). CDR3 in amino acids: CAWGFMGGRYEKLFF. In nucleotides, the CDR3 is TGTGCCTGGGGTTTCATGGGGGGGCGATACGAAAAACTGTTTTTT.

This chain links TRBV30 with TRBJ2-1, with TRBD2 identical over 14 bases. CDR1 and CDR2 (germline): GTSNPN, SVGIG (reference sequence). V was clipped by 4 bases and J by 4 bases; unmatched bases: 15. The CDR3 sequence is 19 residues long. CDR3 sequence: CAWTLGLAGGNAYYNEQFF. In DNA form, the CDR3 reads TGTGCCTGGACCTTAGGACTAGCGGGAGGAAACGCATATTACAATGAGCAGTTCTTC.

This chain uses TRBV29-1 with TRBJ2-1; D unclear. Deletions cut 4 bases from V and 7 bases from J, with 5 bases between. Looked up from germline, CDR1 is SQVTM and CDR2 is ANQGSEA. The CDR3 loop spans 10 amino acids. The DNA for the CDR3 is TGCAGCGTTGGAGCAAATGAGCAGTTCTTC. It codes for CSVGANEQFF.

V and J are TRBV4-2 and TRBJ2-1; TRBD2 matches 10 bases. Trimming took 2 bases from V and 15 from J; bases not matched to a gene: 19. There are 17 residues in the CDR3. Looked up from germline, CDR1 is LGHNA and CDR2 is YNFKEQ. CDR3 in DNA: TGTGCCAGCAGCCAATCAACCCCCGGACTAGCGGAGGAAGGGGGGTTCTTC. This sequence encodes CASSQSTPGLAEEGGFF.

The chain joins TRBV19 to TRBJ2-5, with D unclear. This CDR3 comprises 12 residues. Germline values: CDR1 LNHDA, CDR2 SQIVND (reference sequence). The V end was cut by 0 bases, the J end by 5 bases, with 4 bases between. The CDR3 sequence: CASSIDAETQYF. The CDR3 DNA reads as TGTGCCAGTAGTATAGATGCGGAGACCCAGTACTTC.

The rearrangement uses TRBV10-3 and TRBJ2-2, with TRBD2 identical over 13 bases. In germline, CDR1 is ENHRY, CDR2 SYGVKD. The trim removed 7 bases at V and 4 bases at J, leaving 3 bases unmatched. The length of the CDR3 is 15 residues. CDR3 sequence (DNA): TGTGCCATCACCGGGACTAGCGGGACCACCGGGGAGCTGTTTTTT. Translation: CAITGTSGTTGELFF.

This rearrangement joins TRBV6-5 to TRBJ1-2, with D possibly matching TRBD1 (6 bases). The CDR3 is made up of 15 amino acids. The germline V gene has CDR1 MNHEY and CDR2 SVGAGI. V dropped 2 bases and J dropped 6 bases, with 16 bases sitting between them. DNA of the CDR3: TGTGCCAGCAGTTACACAGGGTTGGGGGGGAATGGCTACACCTTC. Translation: CASSYTGLGGNGYTF.

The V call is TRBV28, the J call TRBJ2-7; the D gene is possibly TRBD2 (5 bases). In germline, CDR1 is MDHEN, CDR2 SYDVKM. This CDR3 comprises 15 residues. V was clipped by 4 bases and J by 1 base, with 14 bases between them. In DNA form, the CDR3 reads TGTGCCAGCAGTTACGTCGGGAAGAAGTCCTACGAGCAGTACTTC. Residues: CASSYVGKKSYEQYF. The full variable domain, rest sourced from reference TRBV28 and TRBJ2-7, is DVKVTQSSRYLVKRTGEKVFLECVQDMDHENMFWYRQDPGLGLRLIYFSYDVKMKEKGDIPEGYSVSREKKERFSLILESASTNQTSMYLCASSYVGKKSYEQYFGPGTRLTVT.

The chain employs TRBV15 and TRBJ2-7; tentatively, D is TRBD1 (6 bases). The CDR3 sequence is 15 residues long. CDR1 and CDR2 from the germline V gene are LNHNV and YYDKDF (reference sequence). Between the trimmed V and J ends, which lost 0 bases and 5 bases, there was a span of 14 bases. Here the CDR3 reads CATSRDPMGADEQYF. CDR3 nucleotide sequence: TGTGCCACCAGCAGAGATCCAATGGGGGCTGACGAGCAGTACTTC.

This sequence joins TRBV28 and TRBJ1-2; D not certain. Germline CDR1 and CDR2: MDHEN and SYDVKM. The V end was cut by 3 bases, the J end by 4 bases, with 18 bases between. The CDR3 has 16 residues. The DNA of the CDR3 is TGTGCCAGCAGTTTTGAGGGCTGGGGAAAGAGCTATGGCTACACCTTC. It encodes CASSFEGWGKSYGYTF.